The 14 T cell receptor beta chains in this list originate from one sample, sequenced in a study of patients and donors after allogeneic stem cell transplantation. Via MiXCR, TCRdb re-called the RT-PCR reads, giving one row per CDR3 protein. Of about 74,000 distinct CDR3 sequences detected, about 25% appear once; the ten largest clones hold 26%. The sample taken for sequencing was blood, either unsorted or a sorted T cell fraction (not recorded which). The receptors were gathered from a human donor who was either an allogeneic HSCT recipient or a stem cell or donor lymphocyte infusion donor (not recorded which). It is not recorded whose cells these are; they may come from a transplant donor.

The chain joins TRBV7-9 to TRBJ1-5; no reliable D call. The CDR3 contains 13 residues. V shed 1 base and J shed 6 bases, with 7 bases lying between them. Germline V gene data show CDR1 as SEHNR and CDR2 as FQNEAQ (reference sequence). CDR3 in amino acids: CASSLGGPQPQHF. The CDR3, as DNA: TGTGCCAGCAGCTTAGGGGGTCCTCAGCCCCAGCATTTT.

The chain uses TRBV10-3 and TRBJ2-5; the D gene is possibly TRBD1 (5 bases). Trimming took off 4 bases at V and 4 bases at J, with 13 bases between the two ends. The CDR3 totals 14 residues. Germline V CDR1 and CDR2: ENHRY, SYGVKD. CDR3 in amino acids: CAISGQGQGETQYF. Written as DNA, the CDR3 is TGTGCCATCAGTGGTCAGGGCCAAGGAGAGACCCAGTACTTC.

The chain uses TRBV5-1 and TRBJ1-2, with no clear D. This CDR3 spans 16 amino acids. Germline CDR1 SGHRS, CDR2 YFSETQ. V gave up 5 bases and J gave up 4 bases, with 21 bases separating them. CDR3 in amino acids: CASSPPSVGVTYGYTF. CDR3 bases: TGCGCCAGCAGTCCTCCCTCTGTCGGGGTAACCTATGGCTACACCTTC.

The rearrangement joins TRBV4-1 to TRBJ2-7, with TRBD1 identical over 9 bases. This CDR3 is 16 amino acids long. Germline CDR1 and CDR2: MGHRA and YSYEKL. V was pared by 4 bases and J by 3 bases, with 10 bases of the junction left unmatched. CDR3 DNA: TGCGCCAGCAGCCCGCTTGGGACAGGGAGGGACTACGAGCAGTACTTC. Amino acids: CASSPLGTGRDYEQYF.

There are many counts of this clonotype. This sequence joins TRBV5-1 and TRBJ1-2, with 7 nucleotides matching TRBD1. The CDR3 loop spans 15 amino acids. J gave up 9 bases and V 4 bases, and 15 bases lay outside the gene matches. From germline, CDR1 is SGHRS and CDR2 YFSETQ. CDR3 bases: TGCGCCAGCAGCAATCGAGCCCAGACAGGGTATCGCTACACCTTC. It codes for CASSNRAQTGYRYTF.

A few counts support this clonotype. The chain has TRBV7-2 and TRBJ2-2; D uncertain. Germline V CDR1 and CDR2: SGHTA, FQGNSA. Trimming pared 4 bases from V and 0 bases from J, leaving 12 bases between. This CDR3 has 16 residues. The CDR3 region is CASSSKAITNTGELFF. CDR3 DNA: TGTGCCAGCAGCTCGAAAGCAATCACGAACACCGGGGAGCTGTTTTTT.

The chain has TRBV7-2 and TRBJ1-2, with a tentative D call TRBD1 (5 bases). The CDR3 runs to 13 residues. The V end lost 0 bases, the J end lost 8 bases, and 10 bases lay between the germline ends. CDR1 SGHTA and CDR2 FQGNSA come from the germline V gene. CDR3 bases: TGTGCCAGCAGCTTAGCGCAGGGAGAGGGCTACACCTTC. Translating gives CASSLAQGEGYTF.

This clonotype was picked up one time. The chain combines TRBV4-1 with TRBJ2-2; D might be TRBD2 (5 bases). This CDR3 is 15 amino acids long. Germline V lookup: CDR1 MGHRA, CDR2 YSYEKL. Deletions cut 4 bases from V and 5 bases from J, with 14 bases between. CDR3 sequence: CASSPSGILTGELFF. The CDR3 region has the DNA TGCGCCAGCAGCCCATCCGGGATCCTTACCGGGGAGCTGTTTTTT.

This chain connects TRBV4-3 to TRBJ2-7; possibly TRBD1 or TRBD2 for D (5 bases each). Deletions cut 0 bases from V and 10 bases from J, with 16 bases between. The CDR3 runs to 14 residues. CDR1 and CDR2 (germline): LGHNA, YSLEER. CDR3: CASSQEAGWGSQYF. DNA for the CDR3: TGCGCCAGCAGCCAAGAAGCAGGTTGGGGGAGTCAGTACTTC.

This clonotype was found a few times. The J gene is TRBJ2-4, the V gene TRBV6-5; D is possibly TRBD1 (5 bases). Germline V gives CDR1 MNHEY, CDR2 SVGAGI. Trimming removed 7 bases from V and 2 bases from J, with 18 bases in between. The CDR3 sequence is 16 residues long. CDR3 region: CASTTGWTYPKNIQYF. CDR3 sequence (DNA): TGTGCCAGCACCACCGGATGGACATACCCCAAAAACATTCAGTACTTC.

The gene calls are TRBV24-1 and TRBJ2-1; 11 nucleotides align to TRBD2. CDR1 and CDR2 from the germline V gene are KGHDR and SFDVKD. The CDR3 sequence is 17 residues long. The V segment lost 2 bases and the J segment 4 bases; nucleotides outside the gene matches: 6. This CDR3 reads CATSDWGGLADYNEQFF. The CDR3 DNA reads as TGTGCCACCAGTGATTGGGGGGGACTAGCGGATTACAATGAGCAGTTCTTC.

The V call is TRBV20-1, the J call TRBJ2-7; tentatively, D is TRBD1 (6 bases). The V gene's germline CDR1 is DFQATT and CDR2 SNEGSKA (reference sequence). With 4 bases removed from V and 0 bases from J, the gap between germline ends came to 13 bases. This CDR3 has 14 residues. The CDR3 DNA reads TGCAGTGCTACTCATGGACAGAACTCCTACGAGCAGTACTTC. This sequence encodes CSATHGQNSYEQYF.

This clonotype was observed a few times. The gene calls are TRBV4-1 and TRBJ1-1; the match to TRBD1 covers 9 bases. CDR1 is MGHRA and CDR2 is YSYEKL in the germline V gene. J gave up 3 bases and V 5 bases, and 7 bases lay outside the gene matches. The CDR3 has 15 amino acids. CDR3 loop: CASSGTGLVYTEAFF. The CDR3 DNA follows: TGCGCCAGCAGCGGGACAGGGTTGGTGTACACTGAAGCTTTCTTT.

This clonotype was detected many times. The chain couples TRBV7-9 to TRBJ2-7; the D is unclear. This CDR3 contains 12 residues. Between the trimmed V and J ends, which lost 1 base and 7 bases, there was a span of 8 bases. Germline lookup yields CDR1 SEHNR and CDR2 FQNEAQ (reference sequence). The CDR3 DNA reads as TGTGCCAGCAGCTTAGTAGGGTGGGAGCAGTACTTC. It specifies CASSLVGWEQYF.